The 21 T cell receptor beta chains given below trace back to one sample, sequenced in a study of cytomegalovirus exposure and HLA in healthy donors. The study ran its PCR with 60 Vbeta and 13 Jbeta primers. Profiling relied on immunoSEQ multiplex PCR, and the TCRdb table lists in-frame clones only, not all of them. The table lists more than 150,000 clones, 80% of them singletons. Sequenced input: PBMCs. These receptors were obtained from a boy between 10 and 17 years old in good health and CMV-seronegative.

CDR3 amino acids: CASTSTGGINQPQHF. In DNA, the CDR3 is TGTGCCAGCACGAGCACTGGCGGGATTAATCAGCCCCAGCATTTT. J is TRBJ1-5 and V is TRBV27; D is unresolved. The germline gives CDR1 MNHEY, CDR2 SMNVEV (reference sequence). This CDR3 is built from 15 residues. With 7 bases removed from V and 4 bases from J, the gap between germline ends came to 17 bases.

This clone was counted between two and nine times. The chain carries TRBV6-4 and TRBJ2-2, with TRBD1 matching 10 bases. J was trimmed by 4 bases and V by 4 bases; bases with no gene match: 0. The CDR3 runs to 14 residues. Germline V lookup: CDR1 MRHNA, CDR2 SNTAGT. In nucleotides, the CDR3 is TGTGCCAGCAGTGGGACAGGGGGCACCGGGGAGCTGTTTTTT. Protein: CASSGTGGTGELFF.

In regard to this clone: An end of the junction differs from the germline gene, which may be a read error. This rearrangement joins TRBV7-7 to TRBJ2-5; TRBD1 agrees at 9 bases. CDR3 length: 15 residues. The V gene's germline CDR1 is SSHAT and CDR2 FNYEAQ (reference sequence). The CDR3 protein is CASSLVGQGQETQYF. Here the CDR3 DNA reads TGTGCTAGCAGCTTGGTGGGACAGGGTCAAGAGACCCAGTACTTC.

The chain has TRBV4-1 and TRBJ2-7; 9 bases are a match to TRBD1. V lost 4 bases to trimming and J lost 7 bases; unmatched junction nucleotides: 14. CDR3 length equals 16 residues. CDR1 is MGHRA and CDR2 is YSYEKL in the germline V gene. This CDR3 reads CASSRTGDGGAEEQYF. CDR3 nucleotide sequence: TGCGCCAGCAGCCGGACAGGGGATGGGGGGGCCGAAGAGCAGTACTTC.

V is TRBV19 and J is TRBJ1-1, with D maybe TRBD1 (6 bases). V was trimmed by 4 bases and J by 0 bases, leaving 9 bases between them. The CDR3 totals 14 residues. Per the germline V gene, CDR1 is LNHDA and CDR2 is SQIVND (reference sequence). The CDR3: CASSTQGMNTEAFF. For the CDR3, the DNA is TGTGCCAGTAGTACGCAGGGGATGAACACTGAAGCTTTCTTT.

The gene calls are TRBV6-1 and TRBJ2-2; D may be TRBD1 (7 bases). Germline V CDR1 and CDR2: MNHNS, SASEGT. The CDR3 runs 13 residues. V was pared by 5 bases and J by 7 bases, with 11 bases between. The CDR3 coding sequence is TGTGCCAGCAGTCCAGGGGGGCGCGGGGAGCTGTTTTTT. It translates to CASSPGGRGELFF.

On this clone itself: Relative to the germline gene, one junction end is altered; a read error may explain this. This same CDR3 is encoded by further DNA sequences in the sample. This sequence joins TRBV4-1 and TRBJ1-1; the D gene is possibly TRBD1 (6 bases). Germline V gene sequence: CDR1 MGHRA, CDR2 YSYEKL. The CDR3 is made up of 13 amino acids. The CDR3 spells CASRPQGWTEAFF. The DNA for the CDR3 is TGCGCCAGCAGACCACAGGGTTGGACTGAAGCTTTTTTT.

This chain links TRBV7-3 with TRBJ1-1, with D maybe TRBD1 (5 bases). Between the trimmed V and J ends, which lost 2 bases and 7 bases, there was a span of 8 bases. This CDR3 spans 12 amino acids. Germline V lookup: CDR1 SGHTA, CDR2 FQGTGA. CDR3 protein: CASSLGGDEAFF. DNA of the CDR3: TGTGCCAGCAGCTTAGGAGGGGATGAAGCTTTCTTT.

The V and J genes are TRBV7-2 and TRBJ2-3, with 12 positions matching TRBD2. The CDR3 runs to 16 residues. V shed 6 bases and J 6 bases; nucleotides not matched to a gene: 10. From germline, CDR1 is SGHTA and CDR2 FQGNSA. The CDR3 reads CASSTQITSGGDTQYF. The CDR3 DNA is TGTGCCAGCAGTACCCAAATCACTAGCGGGGGGGATACGCAGTATTTT.

CDR3 residues: CATSSTAFTEAFF. The CDR3 DNA reads as TGTGCCACCAGCAGTACAGCATTTACTGAAGCTTTCTTT. The chain combines TRBV15 with TRBJ1-1, with D unclear. This CDR3 has 13 amino acids. Between the trimmed V and J ends, which lost 3 bases and 5 bases, there was a span of 10 bases. Per germline, CDR1 LNHNV and CDR2 YYDKDF (reference sequence).

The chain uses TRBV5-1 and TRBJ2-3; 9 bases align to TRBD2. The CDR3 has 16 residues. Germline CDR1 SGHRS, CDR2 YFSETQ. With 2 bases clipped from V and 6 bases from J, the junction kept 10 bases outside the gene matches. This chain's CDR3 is CASSFGSGGKSDTQYF. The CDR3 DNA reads TGCGCCAGCAGCTTTGGTAGCGGGGGCAAATCGGATACGCAGTATTTT. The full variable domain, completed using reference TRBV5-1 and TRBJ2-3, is KAGVTQTPRYLIKTRGQQVTLSCSPISGHRSVSWYQQTPGQGLQFLFEYFSETQRNKGNFPGRFSGRQFSNSRSEMNVSTLELGDSALYLCASSFGSGGKSDTQYFGPGTRLTVL.

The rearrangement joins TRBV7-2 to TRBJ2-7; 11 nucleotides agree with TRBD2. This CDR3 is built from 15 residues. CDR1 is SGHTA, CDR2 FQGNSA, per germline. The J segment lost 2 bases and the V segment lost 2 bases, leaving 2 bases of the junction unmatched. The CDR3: CASSLLAGGPYEQYF. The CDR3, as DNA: TGTGCCAGCAGCTTATTAGCGGGAGGGCCCTACGAGCAGTACTTC.

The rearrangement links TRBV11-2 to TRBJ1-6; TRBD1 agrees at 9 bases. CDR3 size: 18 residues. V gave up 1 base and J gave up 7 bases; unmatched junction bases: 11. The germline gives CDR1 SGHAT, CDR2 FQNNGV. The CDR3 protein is CASSLVYVGGTGNSPLHF. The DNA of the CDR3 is TGTGCCAGCAGCTTAGTATACGTGGGTGGGACAGGGAATTCACCCCTCCACTTT.

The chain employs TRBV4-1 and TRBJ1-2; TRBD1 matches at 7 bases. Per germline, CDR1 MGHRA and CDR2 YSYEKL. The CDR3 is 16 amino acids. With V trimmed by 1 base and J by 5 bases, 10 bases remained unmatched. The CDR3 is CASSQVETGPGYGYTF. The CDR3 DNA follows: TGCGCCAGCAGCCAAGTTGAGACAGGGCCAGGTTATGGCTACACCTTC.

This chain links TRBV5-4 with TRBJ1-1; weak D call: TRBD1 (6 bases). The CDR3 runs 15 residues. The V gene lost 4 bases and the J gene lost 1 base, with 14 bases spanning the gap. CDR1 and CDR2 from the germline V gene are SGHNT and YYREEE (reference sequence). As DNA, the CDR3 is TGTGCCAGCAGCGCCCAACAGGGTAGGAACACTGAAGCTTTCTTT. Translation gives CASSAQQGRNTEAFF.

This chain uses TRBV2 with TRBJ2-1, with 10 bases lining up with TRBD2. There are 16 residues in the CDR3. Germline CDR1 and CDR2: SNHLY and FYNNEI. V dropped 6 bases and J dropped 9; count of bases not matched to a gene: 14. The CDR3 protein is CASSLLTSGLISEQFF. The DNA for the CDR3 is TGTGCCAGCAGCCTATTGACTAGCGGGCTCATCAGTGAGCAGTTCTTC.

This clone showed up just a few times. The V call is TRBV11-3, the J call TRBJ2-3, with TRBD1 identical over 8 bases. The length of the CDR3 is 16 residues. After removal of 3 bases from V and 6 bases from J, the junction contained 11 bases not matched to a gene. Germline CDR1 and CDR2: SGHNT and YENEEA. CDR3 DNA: TGTGCCAGCAGCTTTGTTAGGACAGGGATGGAGGATACGCAGTATTTT. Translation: CASSFVRTGMEDTQYF.

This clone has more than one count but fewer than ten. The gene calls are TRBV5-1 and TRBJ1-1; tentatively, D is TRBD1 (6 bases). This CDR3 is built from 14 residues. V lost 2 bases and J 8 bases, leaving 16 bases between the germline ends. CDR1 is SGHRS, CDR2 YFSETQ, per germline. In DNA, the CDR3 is TGCGCCAGCAGCTTCCAGACAGGAGGTGGGGAAGCTTTCTTT. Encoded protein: CASSFQTGGGEAFF.

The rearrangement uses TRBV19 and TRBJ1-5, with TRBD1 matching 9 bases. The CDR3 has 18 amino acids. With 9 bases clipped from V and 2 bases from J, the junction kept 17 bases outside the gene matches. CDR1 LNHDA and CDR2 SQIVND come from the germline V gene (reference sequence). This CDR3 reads CASAARDRDTRGNQPQHF. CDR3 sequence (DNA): TGTGCCAGCGCCGCACGGGACAGGGACACCCGGGGCAATCAGCCCCAGCATTTT.

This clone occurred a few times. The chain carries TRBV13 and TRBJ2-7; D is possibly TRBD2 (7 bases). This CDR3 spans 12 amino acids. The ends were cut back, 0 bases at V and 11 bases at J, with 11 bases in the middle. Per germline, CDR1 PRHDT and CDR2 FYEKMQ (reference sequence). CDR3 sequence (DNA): TGTGCCAGCAGCTTAGGCCGGGGGGCAGAGTACTTC. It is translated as CASSLGRGAEYF.

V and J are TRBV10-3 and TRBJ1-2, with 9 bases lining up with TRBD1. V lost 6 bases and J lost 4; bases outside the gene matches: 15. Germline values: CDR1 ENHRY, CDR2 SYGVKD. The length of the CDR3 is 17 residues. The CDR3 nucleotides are TGTGCCATCAGCCACACACAGGGGGCCATCTTGGGCTATGGCTACACCTTC. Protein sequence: CAISHTQGAILGYGYTF.